This entry describes one T cell receptor beta chain. The antigen remains unidentified. The sample comes from a study of T cell repertoires in cytomegalovirus infection. Study in general: An indication of both CMV infection and matching HLA type came from public TCR beta signatures.

Germline V gene data show CDR1 as MNHEY and CDR2 as SVGEGT. V gave up 6 bases and J gave up 7 bases; unmatched junction bases: 11. The CDR3 is made up of 14 amino acids. TCRdb passed the reads through MiXCR, listing each CDR3 protein once. This sample carries 300,000 to 400,000 distinct CDR3 sequences, 15% to 20% of them seen once, and the ten largest clones take around 8.6%. Study-level findings and limits: The response measured ex vivo was dominated by TCR beta clonotypes (HLA-C-restricted and CMV-specific). The cumulative frequency of public TCR beta families identified carriers of CMV plus the relevant HLA.

This chain links TRBV6-2 or TRBV6-3 with TRBJ1-2, with 7 nucleotides matching TRBD1. The source material was PBMCs. The TCR originated in a human donor in good health (CMV status not recorded). Some clones in this sample may be carry-over from other donors' samples. CDR3 sequence (DNA): TGTGCCAGCAGCCGAGGACAGGCAACGGGTGGCTACACCTTC. The encoded protein is CASSRGQATGGYTF.